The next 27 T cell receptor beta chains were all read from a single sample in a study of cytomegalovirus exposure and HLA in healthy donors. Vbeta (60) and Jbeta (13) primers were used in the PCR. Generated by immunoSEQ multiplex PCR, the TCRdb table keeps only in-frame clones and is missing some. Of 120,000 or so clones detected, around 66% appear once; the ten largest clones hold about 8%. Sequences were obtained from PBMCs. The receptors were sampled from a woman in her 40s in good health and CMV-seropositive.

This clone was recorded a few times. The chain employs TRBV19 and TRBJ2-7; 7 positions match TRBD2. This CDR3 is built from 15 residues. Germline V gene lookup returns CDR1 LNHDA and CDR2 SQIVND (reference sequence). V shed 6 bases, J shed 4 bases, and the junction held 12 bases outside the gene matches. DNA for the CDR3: TGTGCCAGTAGGCGTGGTACTCAGGGAGGGTACGAGCAGTACTTC. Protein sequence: CASRRGTQGGYEQYF.

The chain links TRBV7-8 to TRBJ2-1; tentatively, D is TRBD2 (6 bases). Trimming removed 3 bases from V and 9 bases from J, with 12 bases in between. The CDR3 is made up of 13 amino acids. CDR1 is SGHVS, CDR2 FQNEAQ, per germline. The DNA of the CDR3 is TGTGCCAGCAGCTTCGGGGACTCCTTTGAGCAGTTCTTC. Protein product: CASSFGDSFEQFF.

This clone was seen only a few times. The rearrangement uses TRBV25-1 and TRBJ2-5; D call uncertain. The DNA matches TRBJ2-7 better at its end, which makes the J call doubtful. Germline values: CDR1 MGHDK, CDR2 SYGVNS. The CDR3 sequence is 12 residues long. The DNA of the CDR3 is TGTGCCAGCAGTGGGTCCTCCTACGAGCAGTACTTC. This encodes CASSGSSYEQYF.

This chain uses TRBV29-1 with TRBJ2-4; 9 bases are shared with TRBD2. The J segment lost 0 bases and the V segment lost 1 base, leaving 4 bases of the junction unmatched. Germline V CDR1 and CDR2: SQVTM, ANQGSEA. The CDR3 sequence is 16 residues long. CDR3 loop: CSVEAPSGAAKNIQYF. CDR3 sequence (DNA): TGCAGCGTTGAAGCTCCTAGCGGGGCAGCCAAAAACATTCAGTACTTC.

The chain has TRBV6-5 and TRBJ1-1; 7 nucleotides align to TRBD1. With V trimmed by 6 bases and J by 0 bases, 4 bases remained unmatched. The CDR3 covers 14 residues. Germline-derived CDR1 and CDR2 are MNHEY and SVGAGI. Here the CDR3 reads CASRPDRVNTEAFF. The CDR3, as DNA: TGTGCCAGCAGACCCGACAGGGTGAACACTGAAGCTTTCTTT.

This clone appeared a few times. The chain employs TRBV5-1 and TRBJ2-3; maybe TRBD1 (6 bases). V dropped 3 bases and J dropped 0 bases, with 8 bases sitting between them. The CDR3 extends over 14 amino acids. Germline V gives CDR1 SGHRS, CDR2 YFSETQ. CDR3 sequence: CASSSQGSTDTQYF. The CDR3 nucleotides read TGCGCCAGCAGCTCACAGGGTAGCACAGATACGCAGTATTTT.

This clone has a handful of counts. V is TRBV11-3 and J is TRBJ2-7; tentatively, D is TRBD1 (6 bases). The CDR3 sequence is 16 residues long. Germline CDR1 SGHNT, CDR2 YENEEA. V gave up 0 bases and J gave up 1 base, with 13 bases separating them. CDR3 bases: TGTGCCAGCAGCTTAGAACAGGGTGCCGGGTCCTACGAGCAGTACTTC. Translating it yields CASSLEQGAGSYEQYF.

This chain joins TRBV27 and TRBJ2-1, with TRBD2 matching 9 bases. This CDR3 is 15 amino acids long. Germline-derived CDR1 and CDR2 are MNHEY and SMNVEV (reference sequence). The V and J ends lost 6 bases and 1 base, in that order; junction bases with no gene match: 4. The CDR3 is CASRNSGGSYNEQFF. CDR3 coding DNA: TGTGCCAGCAGGAATAGCGGGGGATCCTACAATGAGCAGTTCTTC.

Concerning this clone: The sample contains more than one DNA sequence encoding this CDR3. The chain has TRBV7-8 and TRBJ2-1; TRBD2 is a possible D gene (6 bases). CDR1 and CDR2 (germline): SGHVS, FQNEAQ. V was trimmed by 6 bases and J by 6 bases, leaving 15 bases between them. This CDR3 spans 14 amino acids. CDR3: CASSPQAGPNEQFF. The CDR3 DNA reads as TGTGCCAGCAGTCCTCAGGCGGGGCCCAATGAGCAGTTCTTC.

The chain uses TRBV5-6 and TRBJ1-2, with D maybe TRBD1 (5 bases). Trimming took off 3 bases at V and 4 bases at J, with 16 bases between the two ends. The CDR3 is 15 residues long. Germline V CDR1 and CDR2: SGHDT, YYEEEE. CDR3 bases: TGTGCCAGCAGCTCCGCAGCCCAGGGTCTCTATGGCTACACCTTC. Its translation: CASSSAAQGLYGYTF.

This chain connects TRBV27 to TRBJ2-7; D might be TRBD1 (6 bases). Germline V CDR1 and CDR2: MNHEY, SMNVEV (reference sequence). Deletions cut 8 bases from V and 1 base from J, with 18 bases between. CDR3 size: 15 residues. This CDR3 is CASSIQGKGSYEQYF. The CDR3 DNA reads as TGTGCCAGCTCCATACAGGGAAAGGGTTCCTACGAGCAGTACTTC.

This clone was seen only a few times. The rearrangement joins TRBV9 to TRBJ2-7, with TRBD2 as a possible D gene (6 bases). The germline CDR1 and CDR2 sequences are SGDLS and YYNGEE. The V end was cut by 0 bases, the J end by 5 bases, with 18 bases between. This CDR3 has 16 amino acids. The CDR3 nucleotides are TGTGCCAGCAGCGTAGGAATCGGGGGTCGGGGCGACGAGCAGTACTTC. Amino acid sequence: CASSVGIGGRGDEQYF.

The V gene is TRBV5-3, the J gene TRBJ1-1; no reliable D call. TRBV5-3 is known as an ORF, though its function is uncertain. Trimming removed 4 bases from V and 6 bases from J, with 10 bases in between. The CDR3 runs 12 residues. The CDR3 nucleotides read TGTGCCAGAAGCCTTGGGCCGGCTGAAGCTTTCTTT. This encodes CARSLGPAEAFF.

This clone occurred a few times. The CDR3 loop reads CASSANSARDRFYGYTF. As DNA, the CDR3 is TGTGCCAGTAGTGCTAATTCCGCCCGGGACAGGTTCTATGGCTACACCTTC. The chain carries TRBV19 and TRBJ1-2, with 8 bases that match TRBD1. The length of the CDR3 is 17 residues. Germline CDR1 and CDR2: LNHDA and SQIVND (reference sequence). V lost 5 bases and J lost 4; bases outside the gene matches: 15.

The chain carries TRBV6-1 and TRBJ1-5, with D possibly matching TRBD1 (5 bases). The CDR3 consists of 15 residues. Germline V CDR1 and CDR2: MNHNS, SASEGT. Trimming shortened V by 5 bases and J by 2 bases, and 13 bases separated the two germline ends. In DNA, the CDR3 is TGTGCCAGCAGTTCCCAGGGTGTGGGCAATCAGCCCCAGCATTTT. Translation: CASSSQGVGNQPQHF.

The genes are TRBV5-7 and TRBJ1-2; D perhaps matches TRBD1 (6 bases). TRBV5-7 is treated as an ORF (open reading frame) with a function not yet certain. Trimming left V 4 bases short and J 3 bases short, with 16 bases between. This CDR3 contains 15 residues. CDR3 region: CASSQRQVVDYGYTF. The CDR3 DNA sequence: TGTGCCAGCAGCCAGAGACAGGTAGTTGACTATGGCTACACCTTC.

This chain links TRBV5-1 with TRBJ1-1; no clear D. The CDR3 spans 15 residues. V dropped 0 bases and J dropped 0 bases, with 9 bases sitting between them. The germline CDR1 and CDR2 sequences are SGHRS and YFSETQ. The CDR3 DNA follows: TGCGCCAGCAGCTTGGGTCCGGGGTTGAACACTGAAGCTTTCTTT. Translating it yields CASSLGPGLNTEAFF.

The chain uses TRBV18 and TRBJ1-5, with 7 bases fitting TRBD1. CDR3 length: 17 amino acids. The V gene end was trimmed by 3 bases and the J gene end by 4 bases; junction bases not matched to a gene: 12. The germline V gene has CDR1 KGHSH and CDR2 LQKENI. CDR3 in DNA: TGTGCCAGCTCACCGACAGGGCAGAGGGAGGCGAATCAGCCCCAGCATTTT. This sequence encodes CASSPTGQREANQPQHF. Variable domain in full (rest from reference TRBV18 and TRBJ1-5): NAGVMQNPRHLVRRRGQEARLRCSPMKGHSHVYWYRQLPEEGLKFMVYLQKENIIDESGMPKERFSAEFPKEGPSILRIQQVVRGDSAAYFCASSPTGQREANQPQHFGDGTRLSIL.

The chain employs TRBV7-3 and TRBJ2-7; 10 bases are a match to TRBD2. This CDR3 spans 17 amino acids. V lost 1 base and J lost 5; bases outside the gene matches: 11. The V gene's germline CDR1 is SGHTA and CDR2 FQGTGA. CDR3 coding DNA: TGTGCCAGCAGCTTAAGTGGGGGAGCTAGCGGGAGCAACGAGCAGTACTTC. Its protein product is CASSLSGGASGSNEQYF.

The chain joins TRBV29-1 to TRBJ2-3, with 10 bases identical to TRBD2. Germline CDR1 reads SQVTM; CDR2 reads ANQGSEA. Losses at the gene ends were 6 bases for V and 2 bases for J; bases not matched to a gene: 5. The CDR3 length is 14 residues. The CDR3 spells CSVAGLADTDTQYF. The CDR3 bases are TGCAGCGTCGCAGGACTAGCGGACACAGATACGCAGTATTTT.

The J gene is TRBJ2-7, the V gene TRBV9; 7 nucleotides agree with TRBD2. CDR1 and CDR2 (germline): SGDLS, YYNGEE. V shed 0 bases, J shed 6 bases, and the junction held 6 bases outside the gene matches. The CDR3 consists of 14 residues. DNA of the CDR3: TGTGCCAGCAGCGTAGACGAGTGGGGGGGCGAGCAGTACTTC. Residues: CASSVDEWGGEQYF.

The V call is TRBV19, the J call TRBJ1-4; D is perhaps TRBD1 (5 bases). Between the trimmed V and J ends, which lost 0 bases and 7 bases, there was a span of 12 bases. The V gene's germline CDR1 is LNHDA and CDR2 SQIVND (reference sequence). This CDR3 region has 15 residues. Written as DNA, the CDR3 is TGTGCCAGTAGTATAGAGGGGGGAGGAAGTGAAAAACTGTTTTTT. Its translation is CASSIEGGGSEKLFF.

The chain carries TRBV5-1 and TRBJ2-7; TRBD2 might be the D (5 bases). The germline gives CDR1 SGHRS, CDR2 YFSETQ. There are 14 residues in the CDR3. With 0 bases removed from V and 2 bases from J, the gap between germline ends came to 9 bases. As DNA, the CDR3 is TGCGCCAGCAGCTTGGGAGGGAGAGCCTACGAGCAGTACTTC. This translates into CASSLGGRAYEQYF.

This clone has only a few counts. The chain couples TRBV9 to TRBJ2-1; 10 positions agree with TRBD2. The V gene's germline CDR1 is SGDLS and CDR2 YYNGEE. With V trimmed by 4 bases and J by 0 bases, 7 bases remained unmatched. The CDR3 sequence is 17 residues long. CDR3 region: CASSFTASGSSYNEQFF. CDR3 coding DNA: TGTGCCAGCAGCTTTACCGCTAGCGGGAGCTCCTACAATGAGCAGTTCTTC.

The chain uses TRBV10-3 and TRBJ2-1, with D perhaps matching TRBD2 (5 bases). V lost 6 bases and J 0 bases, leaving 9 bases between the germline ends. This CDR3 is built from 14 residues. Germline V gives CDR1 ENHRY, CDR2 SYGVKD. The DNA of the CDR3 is TGTGCCATCAGGGAGGATAGCTCCTACAATGAGCAGTTCTTC. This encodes CAIREDSSYNEQFF.

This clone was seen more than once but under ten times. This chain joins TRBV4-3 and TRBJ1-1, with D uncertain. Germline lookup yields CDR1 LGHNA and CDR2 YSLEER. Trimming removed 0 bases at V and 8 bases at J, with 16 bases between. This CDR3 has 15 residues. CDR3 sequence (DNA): TGCGCCAGCAGCCAAGAAGGAGTACGCTCCGGAGAAGCTTTCTTT. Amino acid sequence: CASSQEGVRSGEAFF.

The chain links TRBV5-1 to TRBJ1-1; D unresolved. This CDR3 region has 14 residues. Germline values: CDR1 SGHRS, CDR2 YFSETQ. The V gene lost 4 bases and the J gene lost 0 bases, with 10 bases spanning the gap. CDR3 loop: CASSDDQVNTEAFF. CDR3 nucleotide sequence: TGCGCCAGCAGCGACGACCAGGTGAACACTGAAGCTTTCTTT.